Listed here are 20 T cell receptor beta chains from one sample, sequenced in a study of OX40 agonist ivuxolimab in advanced cancers. Clones were sequenced by immunoSEQ multiplex PCR, and TCRdb holds only the in-frame ones, with some missing. The sample carries about 74,000 clones, approximately 87% recorded once. The sample here was CD4+ or CD8+ T cells sorted from blood, taken in a trial of the OX40 agonist ivuxolimab. Source of these receptors: an adult with an advanced solid tumor such as melanoma, head and neck, liver or kidney cancer.

V is TRBV5-1 and J is TRBJ2-1; 8 bases align to TRBD2. The CDR3 loop spans 14 amino acids. Germline-derived CDR1 and CDR2 are SGHRS and YFSETQ. With 1 base clipped from V and 5 bases from J, the junction kept 2 bases outside the gene matches. The DNA of the CDR3 is TGCGCCAGCAGCTTGCAAGCGGGAGACAATGAGCAGTTCTTC. Protein sequence: CASSLQAGDNEQFF.

This rearrangement joins TRBV7-3 to TRBJ2-3; possible D gene TRBD1, 6 bases. The germline V and J ends were trimmed by 5 bases and 2 bases, with 14 bases remaining between them. From germline, CDR1 is SGHTA and CDR2 FQGTGA. The CDR3 extends over 15 amino acids. CDR3 region: CASSRGQRPTDTQYF. DNA of the CDR3: TGTGCCAGCAGCCGAGGACAGAGACCCACAGATACGCAGTATTTT.

In its sample, this clone was seen once. The V call is TRBV5-6, the J call TRBJ1-5; D is uncertain. Per the germline V gene, CDR1 is SGHDT and CDR2 is YYEEEE. V was shortened by 0 bases and J by 2 bases, with 15 bases between the two germline ends. This CDR3 has 17 amino acids. For the CDR3, the DNA is TGTGCCAGCAGCTTGGGGCCTACGGGTCGGGGCAATCAGCCCCAGCATTTT. As protein: CASSLGPTGRGNQPQHF.

The chain uses TRBV28 and TRBJ2-1; maybe TRBD1 (5 bases). Germline V gives CDR1 MDHEN, CDR2 SYDVKM. The CDR3 length is 14 residues. Between the trimmed V and J ends, which lost 5 bases and 4 bases, there was a span of 12 bases. As DNA, the CDR3 is TGTGCCAGCAGTCGTCCCCCAGGGTACAATGAGCAGTTCTTC. Protein product: CASSRPPGYNEQFF.

The chain has TRBV11-2 and TRBJ1-2; 9 nucleotides line up with TRBD1. The CDR3 is made up of 17 amino acids. Germline values: CDR1 SGHAT, CDR2 FQNNGV. J gave up 4 bases and V 1 base, and 10 bases lay outside the gene matches. The CDR3 reads CASSLGPAPGQGYGYTF. CDR3 DNA: TGTGCCAGCAGCTTAGGCCCTGCCCCGGGACAGGGCTATGGCTACACCTTC.

The rearrangement uses TRBV7-6 and TRBJ2-7; D may be TRBD2 (5 bases). Germline CDR1 reads SGHVS; CDR2 reads FNYEAQ. V was cut by 7 bases and J by 0 bases, with 13 bases left in between. This CDR3 has 14 amino acids. CDR3 sequence (DNA): TGTGCCAGCACCCCAGGACTCGACTCCTACGAGCAGTACTTC. This translates into CASTPGLDSYEQYF.

This chain uses TRBV7-9 with TRBJ2-7; 9 nucleotides line up with TRBD2. The CDR3 has 15 residues. In germline, CDR1 is SEHNR, CDR2 FQNEAQ (reference sequence). J was trimmed by 2 bases and V by 3 bases; bases with no gene match: 5. The CDR3, as DNA: TGTGCCAGCAGCTTGACTAGCGGAACAGCCTACGAGCAGTACTTC. It specifies CASSLTSGTAYEQYF.

This chain joins TRBV19 and TRBJ2-7; 7 positions agree with TRBD1. The trim removed 3 bases at V and 4 bases at J, leaving 3 bases unmatched. Germline CDR1 is LNHDA and CDR2 is SQIVND (reference sequence). This CDR3 is built from 13 residues. CDR3 in DNA: TGTGCCAGTAGTATCCCGGGACAGTACGAGCAGTACTTC. Protein sequence: CASSIPGQYEQYF.

The CDR3 coding sequence is TGCAGCGGCTGGGTTGACCCTAACAATGAGCAGTTCTTC. Its protein is CSGWVDPNNEQFF. The chain couples TRBV29-1 to TRBJ2-1; no clear D gene. Looked up from germline, CDR1 is SQVTM and CDR2 is ANQGSEA. CDR3 length: 13 residues. Trimming took off 7 bases at V and 5 bases at J, with 15 bases between the two ends.

V gene TRBV7-2 combines with J gene TRBJ2-5; D remains unclear. The CDR3 has 11 amino acids. Trimming removed 4 bases from V and 5 bases from J, with 5 bases in between. Germline loops: CDR1 SGHTA, CDR2 FQGNSA. The chain's CDR3 is CASSSRETQYF. The DNA for the CDR3 is TGTGCCAGCAGCTCCCGGGAGACCCAGTACTTC.

DNA for the CDR3: TGTGCCAGTAGTATAGTCCCGGACAGTTCGCGGGCCGGGGAGCTGTTTTTT. Translated, it gives CASSIVPDSSRAGELFF. The chain combines TRBV19 with TRBJ2-2, with D maybe TRBD1 (6 bases). Germline V gene lookup returns CDR1 LNHDA and CDR2 SQIVND (reference sequence). The CDR3 is made up of 17 amino acids. Trimming shortened V by 1 base and J by 6 bases, and 18 bases separated the two germline ends.

The chain couples TRBV9 to TRBJ2-7, with 7 nucleotides matching TRBD2. V lost 7 bases, J lost 7 bases, and 14 bases stayed unmatched. CDR3 length equals 14 residues. CDR1 SGDLS and CDR2 YYNGEE come from the germline V gene. CDR3 sequence (DNA): TGTGCCAGCGGGCGGGGGAGAGTCCCGGGGGAGCAGTACTTC. It translates to CASGRGRVPGEQYF.

This rearrangement joins TRBV18 to TRBJ2-1; 9 positions agree with TRBD1. Germline CDR1 is KGHSH and CDR2 is LQKENI. With 3 bases clipped from V and 4 bases from J, the junction kept 4 bases outside the gene matches. CDR3 length: 15 residues. This CDR3 is CASSPGTGNYNEQFF. The CDR3 region has the DNA TGTGCCAGCTCACCCGGGACAGGGAATTACAATGAGCAGTTCTTC. Filled out from reference TRBV18 and TRBJ2-1, the complete variable domain reads NAGVMQNPRHLVRRRGQEARLRCSPMKGHSHVYWYRQLPEEGLKFMVYLQKENIIDESGMPKERFSAEFPKEGPSILRIQQVVRGDSAAYFCASSPGTGNYNEQFFGPGTRLTVL.

The J gene is TRBJ2-3, the V gene TRBV4-1, with 13 bases lining up with TRBD2. V gave up 0 bases and J gave up 3 bases; unmatched junction bases: 12. This CDR3 spans 20 amino acids. Per germline, CDR1 MGHRA and CDR2 YSYEKL. The CDR3 DNA reads TGCGCCAGCAGCCAAGATAAGTGGACTAGCGGGAGTTCTGTGACAGATACGCAGTATTTT. This gives the protein CASSQDKWTSGSSVTDTQYF.

The chain couples TRBV29-1 to TRBJ1-1; D perhaps matches TRBD1 (6 bases). V was cut by 7 bases and J by 4 bases, with 10 bases left in between. Germline values: CDR1 SQVTM, CDR2 ANQGSEA. The CDR3 is made up of 11 amino acids. As DNA, the CDR3 is TGCAGCGGTAACAGGGTCACTGAAGCTTTCTTT. It yields the protein CSGNRVTEAFF.

This clone has a handful of counts. The CDR3 DNA sequence: TGTGCCAGCAGCTTGGTTCGGGGAGGAAATACGCAGTATTTT. Translating it yields CASSLVRGGNTQYF. The rearrangement uses TRBV5-6 and TRBJ2-3, with D maybe TRBD2 (6 bases). CDR1 is SGHDT, CDR2 YYEEEE, per germline. The V and J ends lost 0 bases and 7 bases respectively, with 12 bases between them. The CDR3 has 14 amino acids.

The sample holds a few counts of this clone. The rearrangement joins TRBV30 to TRBJ2-7, with D perhaps assigned TRBD1 or TRBD2 (5 bases each). V lost 1 base to trimming and J lost 5 bases, with 18 bases between them. This CDR3 spans 15 amino acids. Germline V gives CDR1 GTSNPN, CDR2 SVGIG (reference sequence). The CDR3 spells CAWSEGPSRYDEQYF. The CDR3 DNA follows: TGTGCCTGGAGTGAGGGACCCTCGAGGTATGACGAGCAGTACTTC.

The rearrangement links TRBV9 to TRBJ2-5; 9 positions match TRBD2. The J call could be wrong; TRBJ2-7 is a better fit for the DNA end. Germline V gene sequence: CDR1 SGDLS, CDR2 YYNGEE. CDR3 length: 14 residues. The DNA of the CDR3 is TGTGCCAGCAGCGTATCGGGACTAGCTAACGAGCAGTACTTC. Translated: CASSVSGLANEQYF.

The rearrangement uses TRBV4-1 and TRBJ1-5; possible D gene TRBD1, 6 bases. Germline V gives CDR1 MGHRA, CDR2 YSYEKL. The V end lost 0 bases, the J end lost 2 bases, and 20 bases lay between the germline ends. The CDR3 is 19 amino acids. The CDR3 nucleotides are TGCGCCAGCAGCCAAGACCCCACGTCAGGGGTAAGTGGCAATCAGCCCCAGCATTTT. It translates to CASSQDPTSGVSGNQPQHF.

The chain employs TRBV5-6 and TRBJ2-5, with 8 nucleotides matching TRBD2. There are 13 residues in the CDR3. Germline values: CDR1 SGHDT, CDR2 YYEEEE. Trimming removed 5 bases from V and 6 bases from J; junction bases left unmatched: 6. In nucleotides, the CDR3 is TGTGCCAGCAGGACGGGAGGGGGGAAGACCCAGTACTTC. Amino acid sequence: CASRTGGGKTQYF. Complete variable domain (other parts from reference TRBV5-6 and TRBJ2-5): DAGVTQSPTHLIKTRGQQVTLRCSPKSGHDTVSWYQQALGQGPQFIFQYYEEEERQRGNFPDRFSGHQFPNYSSELNVNALLLGDSALYLCASRTGGGKTQYFGPGTRLLVL.